One sample yielded the 18 T cell receptor beta chains listed below, sequenced in a study of blood T cell repertoires in COVID-19. Produced via immunoSEQ multiplex PCR; TCRdb's table is partial and in-frame only. The data show around 170,000 clones, with 88% seen just once and about 9.4% held by the top ten. The sample consisted of PBMCs or T cells enriched from blood (not recorded which). These receptors were obtained from a woman between 18 and 29 years old who had recovered from COVID-19.

About this clone itself: The same CDR3 is also encoded by other DNA sequences in this sample. V is TRBV28 and J is TRBJ2-1; 9 bases align to TRBD1. Unmatched junction bases numbered 2, after V lost 3 bases and J lost 5 bases. The CDR3 length is 14 residues. In germline, CDR1 is MDHEN, CDR2 SYDVKM. CDR3 in DNA: TGTGCCAGCAGTTTGACAGGGGGAAACAATGAGCAGTTCTTC. Translation gives CASSLTGGNNEQFF.

The rearrangement joins TRBV29-1 to TRBJ1-5; TRBD1 aligns across 12 bases. The CDR3 sequence is 17 residues long. In germline, CDR1 is SQVTM, CDR2 ANQGSEA. V trimming: 7 bases; J trimming: 1 base; junction bases outside the gene matches: 11. DNA for the CDR3: TGCAGCGAACCGGGACAGGGGGCACCTAGAAGCAATCAGCCCCAGCATTTT. Translation gives CSEPGQGAPRSNQPQHF.

The V call is TRBV28, the J call TRBJ1-2; D possibly corresponds to TRBD1 (5 bases). Per the germline V gene, CDR1 is MDHEN and CDR2 is SYDVKM. Trimming shortened V by 7 bases and J by 7 bases, and 19 bases separated the two germline ends. The CDR3 runs 14 residues. The CDR3 spells CASTPFMGEGGYTF. CDR3 in DNA: TGTGCCAGCACCCCATTCATGGGGGAGGGTGGCTACACCTTC.

The chain's CDR3 is CASSWAWDRESGELFF. The CDR3 nucleotides are TGCGCCAGCAGCTGGGCCTGGGACAGGGAATCCGGGGAGCTGTTTTTT. The chain uses TRBV5-1 and TRBJ2-2; 9 bases are a match to TRBD1. The germline V gene encodes CDR1 SGHRS and CDR2 YFSETQ. The CDR3 sequence is 16 residues long. V was clipped by 3 bases and J by 6 bases; unmatched bases: 9.

The rearrangement joins TRBV19 to TRBJ2-5, with a possible D match to TRBD2 (6 bases). Germline V lookup: CDR1 LNHDA, CDR2 SQIVND (reference sequence). The V end lost 5 bases, the J end lost 5 bases, and 15 bases lay between the germline ends. The length of the CDR3 is 14 residues. This chain's CDR3 is CASSSSGARETQYF. CDR3 nucleotides: TGTGCCAGTAGTTCTTCGGGAGCCAGGGAGACCCAGTACTTC.

The CDR3 loop reads CATSDPARRRGRRDYGYTF. CDR3 nucleotides: TGTGCCACCAGTGATCCCGCGAGACGGCGGGGGAGACGCGACTATGGCTACACCTTC. The chain couples TRBV24-1 to TRBJ1-2, with D tentatively TRBD1 (5 bases). V lost 3 bases to trimming and J lost 3 bases, with 25 bases between them. Looked up from germline, CDR1 is KGHDR and CDR2 is SFDVKD. CDR3 size: 19 residues.

The chain joins TRBV3-1 (or the pseudogene TRBV3-2) to TRBJ2-7, with D possibly TRBD1 on 6 matching bases. CDR1 is LGHDT and CDR2 is YNNKEL in the germline V gene (reference sequence). The CDR3 contains 15 residues. V lost 4 bases and J 0 bases, leaving 13 bases between the germline ends. CDR3 amino acids: CASSPGQYGSYEQYF. The DNA of the CDR3 is TGTGCCAGCAGCCCCGGACAGTATGGCTCCTACGAGCAGTACTTC.

This chain connects TRBV11-2 to TRBJ1-2; 7 bases agree with TRBD1. The CDR3 loop spans 14 amino acids. Trimming cost V 2 bases and J 4 bases; bases outside gene matches: 4. CDR1 SGHAT and CDR2 FQNNGV come from the germline V gene. The CDR3 coding sequence is TGTGCCAGCAGCTTAAGTACAGGGGCCTATGGCTACACCTTC. Its translation: CASSLSTGAYGYTF.

A note on this clone: Other DNA sequences of this sample code for an identical CDR3. The V and J genes are TRBV2 and TRBJ1-1; TRBD1 matches 7 bases. There are 13 residues in the CDR3. After removal of 8 bases from V and 1 base from J, the junction contained 4 bases not matched to a gene. In germline, CDR1 is SNHLY, CDR2 FYNNEI. CDR3 residues: CASRGQQNTEAFF. The CDR3 DNA follows: TGTGCCAGCCGGGGACAGCAGAACACTGAAGCTTTCTTT.

The rearrangement joins TRBV19 to TRBJ1-1, with D hard to call. The CDR3 runs to 14 residues. V lost 2 bases to trimming and J lost 1 base, with 8 bases between them. Per the germline V gene, CDR1 is LNHDA and CDR2 is SQIVND (reference sequence). The CDR3 coding sequence is TGTGCCAGTAGTATATGGCAACCGAACACTGAAGCTTTCTTT. Protein sequence: CASSIWQPNTEAFF.

V is TRBV2 and J is TRBJ1-1; D is undetermined. Germline CDR1 SNHLY, CDR2 FYNNEI. V lost 6 bases to trimming and J lost 8 bases, with 13 bases between them. The CDR3 length is 12 residues. CDR3 loop: CASRADGVEAFF. Here the CDR3 DNA reads TGTGCCAGCAGAGCGGACGGGGTAGAAGCTTTCTTT.

V gene TRBV4-3 combines with J gene TRBJ2-2, with TRBD2 identical over 8 bases. The CDR3 has 17 residues. J was trimmed by 2 bases and V by 0 bases; bases with no gene match: 5. CDR1 LGHNA and CDR2 YSLEER come from the germline V gene. The CDR3 bases are TGCGCCAGCAGCCAAGAATCGGGGGGGATTAACACCGGGGAGCTGTTTTTT. Translated, it gives CASSQESGGINTGELFF.

V is TRBV12-3 or TRBV12-4 and J is TRBJ1-2; D call uncertain. The CDR3 runs to 12 residues. Trimming took 5 bases from V and 1 from J, leaving 5 bases between them. The CDR3 protein is CASSPFNYGYTF. CDR3 nucleotides: TGTGCCAGCAGTCCCTTTAACTATGGCTACACCTTC.

The chain joins TRBV19 to TRBJ1-1; 12 positions agree with TRBD1. This CDR3 contains 19 residues. Germline V lookup: CDR1 LNHDA, CDR2 SQIVND (reference sequence). V shed 9 bases, J shed 0 bases, and the junction held 17 bases outside the gene matches. CDR3 residues: CASLRGTGGPLTMNTEAFF. CDR3 DNA sequence: TGTGCCAGCCTCAGGGGGACAGGGGGCCCTCTAACCATGAACACTGAAGCTTTCTTT.

The chain links TRBV6-1 to TRBJ1-2; D ambiguous. Germline CDR1 is MNHNS and CDR2 is SASEGT. This CDR3 is 14 amino acids long. V gave up 0 bases and J gave up 2 bases, with 7 bases separating them. Here the CDR3 reads CASSEARGNYGYTF. The CDR3 DNA sequence: TGTGCCAGCAGTGAAGCAAGAGGGAACTATGGCTACACCTTC.

V is TRBV28 and J is TRBJ1-1; 8 nucleotides line up with TRBD1. The CDR3 is 14 amino acids. The germline CDR1 and CDR2 sequences are MDHEN and SYDVKM. Trimming cost V 7 bases and J 1 base; bases outside gene matches: 5. CDR3 in amino acids: CASTGTGTNTEAFF. The CDR3 region has the DNA TGTGCCAGCACCGGGACAGGTACGAACACTGAAGCTTTCTTT.

In this sample, this clone turned up a few times. The chain couples TRBV6-4 to TRBJ1-6, with a weak D call TRBD1 (5 bases). The CDR3 spans 14 residues. Germline values: CDR1 MRHNA, CDR2 SNTAGT. Between the trimmed V and J ends, which lost 5 bases and 9 bases, there was a span of 14 bases. The CDR3 here is CASSPGREGSPLHF. Here the CDR3 DNA reads TGTGCCAGCAGTCCGGGACGGGAGGGTTCACCCCTCCACTTT.

The chain couples TRBV30 to TRBJ1-1, with 8 nucleotides matching TRBD1. Per germline, CDR1 GTSNPN and CDR2 SVGIG (reference sequence). This CDR3 spans 14 amino acids. V lost 5 bases to trimming and J lost 3 bases; unmatched junction nucleotides: 8. As DNA, the CDR3 is TGTGCCTGGGGACCGGGACAGGATGACACTGAAGCTTTCTTT. It codes for CAWGPGQDDTEAFF.